This T cell receptor (beta chain) was recorded in a study of T cells in Graves' hyperthyroidism and ophthalmopathy. Study background: Peripheral blood specimens were obtained at initial diagnosis, prior to any treatment.

Germline loops: CDR1 MNHNS, CDR2 SASEGT. V was clipped by 0 bases and J by 0 bases, with 12 bases between them. There are 17 residues in the CDR3. The PBMCs had their origin in about 9.7 ml of fresh peripheral blood. There were TCR beta CDR3 regions amplified from RNA transcripts. First-round RT-PCR of the TCR CDR3 relied on the HTBI primer set. TCRdb reprocessed the multiplex PCR reads with MiXCR, giving one entry per CDR3 protein. The profile shows roughly 400,000 distinct CDR3 sequences, around 15% of them singletons. This receptor was obtained from a man in his fifties or sixties with Graves' ophthalmopathy. Sequencing was performed on blood. The chain couples TRBV6-1 to TRBJ1-3, with D uncertain. CDR3 DNA sequence: TGTGCCAGCAGTGAAGCGCATGGCGGGAGCTCTGGAAACACCATATATTTT. Translated, it gives CASSEAHGGSSGNTIYF.